This T cell receptor beta chain was identified during a study of blood T cell repertoires in COVID-19. Study-level information: Samples of COVID-19 (acute and convalescent) were obtained from the United States, Italy and Spain. T cells, B-cell-depleted T cells, or PBMCs provided the cDNA or gDNA that served as material.

Authors' analysis steps: By means of reference gene primer amplification, nucleated cell counts were estimated. TCRdb's table, derived via immunoSEQ multiplex PCR, lists solely in-frame clones and lacks some. Clone size and V and J calls were adopted from that table, with D and trimming inferred from the DNA. The table shows around 53,000 clones, with roughly 80% occurring only once. The CDR3 has 15 residues. V dropped 2 bases and J dropped 5; count of bases not matched to a gene: 6. CDR1 is MGHRA and CDR2 is YSYEKL in the germline V gene. Sequencing was done on a sample of peripheral blood. This sequence was found in a man aged 65 to 85 with active COVID-19. This chain uses TRBV4-1 with TRBJ2-5; 9 nucleotides match TRBD2. The CDR3 bases are TGCGCCAGCAGCCAAAATAGCGGGAGCCAGGAGACCCAGTACTTC. Translation: CASSQNSGSQETQYF.